This TCR beta chain comes out of a study of blood T cell repertoires in COVID-19. Study overall: Samples taken during acute and convalescent COVID-19 were collected in the United States, Italy and Spain. PBMCs, B-cell-depleted T cells, or T cells provided the cDNA or gDNA that made up the material.

Study processing details: Nucleated cell counts were estimated from reference gene primer amplification. Sequenced by immunoSEQ multiplex PCR; TCRdb stores in-frame clones only, minus some. V, J and clone size are taken as reported in that table, and D and trimming were inferred from the DNA itself. Of about 89,000 clones detected, approximately 80% appear once; the ten largest clones hold around 50%. Trimming shortened V by 5 bases and J by 1 base, and 14 bases separated the two germline ends. The CDR3 runs to 15 residues. Germline V gives CDR1 LNHDA, CDR2 SQIVND (reference sequence). This TCR was recovered from a human donor in a cohort sampled during active COVID-19. Sequenced material: peripheral blood. The J gene is TRBJ2-5, the V gene TRBV19; TRBD1 might be the D (6 bases). The DNA of the CDR3 is TGTGCCAGTAGTCGCAACAGGGCCCCCCAAGAGACCCAGTACTTC. It codes for CASSRNRAPQETQYF.